These 8 T cell receptor beta chains came from one sample sequenced in a study of control samples from healthy donors and cancer patients. Clones were read by immunoSEQ multiplex PCR, and TCRdb kept only the in-frame ones, dropping some. The data show about 150,000 clones, with over 85% seen just once and under 2.5% held by the top ten. The source material was blood. Receptors originate from a man in his fifties or sixties in good health.

The rearrangement uses TRBV11-2 and TRBJ2-1, with 10 bases aligning to TRBD1. The V gene end was trimmed by 4 bases and the J gene end by 1 base; junction bases not matched to a gene: 4. The CDR3 contains 16 residues. Per germline, CDR1 SGHAT and CDR2 FQNNGV. The CDR3 protein is CASSSRTGGSYNEQFF. Written as DNA, the CDR3 is TGTGCCAGCAGCTCGCGGACAGGGGGATCCTACAATGAGCAGTTCTTC.

The genes are TRBV24-1 and TRBJ2-2, with D possibly TRBD1 on 5 matching bases. Looked up from germline, CDR1 is KGHDR and CDR2 is SFDVKD. This CDR3 has 16 residues. Trimming removed 5 bases at V and 2 bases at J, with 14 bases between. The CDR3 nucleotides read TGTGCCACCAGTGGGGTGGGTCAGGGTAACACCGGGGAGCTGTTTTTT. It encodes CATSGVGQGNTGELFF.

The J gene is TRBJ2-2, the V gene TRBV3-1 (or the pseudogene TRBV3-2), with 8 bases that match TRBD2. CDR1 and CDR2 from the germline V gene are LGHDT and YNNKEL (reference sequence). The CDR3 contains 14 residues. V shed 8 bases, J shed 0 bases, and the junction held 2 bases outside the gene matches. The CDR3: CASASGSNTGELFF. In nucleotides, the CDR3 is TGTGCCAGCGCTAGCGGGTCGAACACCGGGGAGCTGTTTTTT.

The V and J genes are TRBV25-1 and TRBJ1-2; 7 nucleotides agree with TRBD1. This CDR3 is built from 17 residues. Trimming removed 6 bases from V and 2 bases from J; junction bases left unmatched: 15. Germline assignment: CDR1 MGHDK and CDR2 SYGVNS. The CDR3 spells CASSPMTGQPGNYGYTF. The DNA for the CDR3 is TGTGCCAGCAGCCCAATGACGGGACAGCCGGGAAACTATGGCTACACCTTC.

The gene calls are TRBV5-1 and TRBJ1-4, with D maybe TRBD1 (6 bases). The CDR3 loop spans 12 amino acids. Germline loops: CDR1 SGHRS, CDR2 YFSETQ. V dropped 2 bases and J dropped 8 bases, with 7 bases sitting between them. Here the CDR3 reads CASSLGGEKLFF. The DNA of the CDR3 is TGCGCCAGCAGCTTAGGGGGAGAAAAACTGTTTTTT. The whole variable domain, remainder taken from reference TRBV5-1 and TRBJ1-4, is KAGVTQTPRYLIKTRGQQVTLSCSPISGHRSVSWYQQTPGQGLQFLFEYFSETQRNKGNFPGRFSGRQFSNSRSEMNVSTLELGDSALYLCASSLGGEKLFFGSGTQLSVL.

The gene calls are TRBV30 and TRBJ1-6, with TRBD1 matching 7 bases. This CDR3 is built from 13 residues. Germline-derived CDR1 and CDR2 are GTSNPN and SVGIG (reference sequence). Unmatched junction bases numbered 5, after V lost 6 bases and J lost 6 bases. The CDR3 DNA reads as TGTGCCTGTTCGACAGGGCGTAATTCACCCCTCCACTTT. Its protein product is CACSTGRNSPLHF.

The chain links TRBV27 to TRBJ1-5; maybe TRBD1 (5 bases). In germline, CDR1 is MNHEY, CDR2 SMNVEV (reference sequence). This CDR3 is 14 amino acids long. Trimming took 4 bases from V and 0 from J, leaving 7 bases between them. CDR3 bases: TGTGCCAGCAGTTCACAGGATAGCAATCAGCCCCAGCATTTT. This translates into CASSSQDSNQPQHF.

This clone was detected only a few times. The V call is TRBV6-6, the J call TRBJ1-5, with 7 bases that match TRBD1. The CDR3 loop spans 16 amino acids. V lost 8 bases and J lost 1; bases outside the gene matches: 11. Germline CDR1 MNHNY, CDR2 SVGAGI (reference sequence). In nucleotides, the CDR3 is TGTGCCAGCGAAGCTGCAAACAGGGGAAGCAATCAGCCCCAGCATTTT. It encodes CASEAANRGSNQPQHF.